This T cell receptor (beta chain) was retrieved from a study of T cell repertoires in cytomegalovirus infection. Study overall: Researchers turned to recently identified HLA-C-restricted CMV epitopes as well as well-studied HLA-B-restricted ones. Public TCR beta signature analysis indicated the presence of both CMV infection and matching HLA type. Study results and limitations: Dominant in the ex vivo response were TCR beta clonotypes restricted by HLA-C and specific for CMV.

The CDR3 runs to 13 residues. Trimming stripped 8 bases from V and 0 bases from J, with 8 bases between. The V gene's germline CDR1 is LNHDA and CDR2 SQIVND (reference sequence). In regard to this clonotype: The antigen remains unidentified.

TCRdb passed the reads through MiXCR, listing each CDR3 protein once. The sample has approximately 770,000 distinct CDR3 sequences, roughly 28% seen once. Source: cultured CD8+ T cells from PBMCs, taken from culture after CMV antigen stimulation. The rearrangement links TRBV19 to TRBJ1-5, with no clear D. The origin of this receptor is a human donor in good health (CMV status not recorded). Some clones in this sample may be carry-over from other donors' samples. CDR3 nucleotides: TGTGCCAGTCAAGGAGGTAGCAATCAGCCCCAGCATTTT. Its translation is CASQGGSNQPQHF.